These 5 T cell receptor beta chains came from one sample sequenced in a study of blood T cell repertoires in COVID-19. The data were produced by immunoSEQ multiplex PCR, yet TCRdb's version contains in-frame clones alone and is incomplete. The sample holds approximately 90,000 clones, approximately 83% seen once. Sequenced sample: peripheral blood. The receptors originated from an elderly woman with active or convalescent COVID-19.

The gene calls are TRBV5-1 and TRBJ2-7, with 8 bases matching TRBD1. The V gene end was trimmed by 5 bases and the J gene end by 8 bases; junction bases not matched to a gene: 15. The CDR3 covers 15 residues. The germline V gene has CDR1 SGHRS and CDR2 YFSETQ. CDR3 in amino acids: CASSSLGGQGSQQYF. CDR3 DNA sequence: TGCGCCAGCAGTTCGTTGGGTGGACAGGGTTCCCAGCAGTACTTC. Using reference TRBV5-1 and TRBJ2-7 for the parts outside the CDR3, the full variable domain is KAGVTQTPRYLIKTRGQQVTLSCSPISGHRSVSWYQQTPGQGLQFLFEYFSETQRNKGNFPGRFSGRQFSNSRSEMNVSTLELGDSALYLCASSSLGGQGSQQYFGPGTRLTVT.

This clone came up a few times. J is TRBJ1-1 and V is TRBV28; 7 bases fit TRBD1. The CDR3 totals 14 residues. Germline trimming cut 5 bases from V and 4 bases from J; bases unmatched to any gene: 7. Germline V gene lookup returns CDR1 MDHEN and CDR2 SYDVKM. CDR3 in amino acids: CASSPPDRTTEAFF. As DNA, the CDR3 is TGTGCCAGCAGTCCGCCGGACAGGACCACTGAAGCTTTCTTT.

The genes are TRBV5-6 and TRBJ1-2; the D is unclear. V shed 4 bases and J shed 5 bases, with 15 bases lying between them. Germline CDR1 is SGHDT and CDR2 is YYEEEE. The CDR3 totals 14 residues. The CDR3 sequence is CASSPVLALYGYTF. The CDR3 coding sequence is TGTGCCAGCAGCCCCGTTTTGGCCTTATATGGCTACACCTTC.

The V call is TRBV28, the J call TRBJ1-2; 10 bases agree with TRBD1. The germline CDR1 and CDR2 sequences are MDHEN and SYDVKM. The CDR3 covers 15 residues. Unmatched junction bases numbered 6, after V lost 4 bases and J lost 4 bases. The CDR3 DNA reads as TGTGCCAGCAGTTCCCCGGGACAGGGGTTCTATGGCTACACCTTC. Its translation: CASSSPGQGFYGYTF.

This chain links TRBV7-2 with TRBJ2-1; perhaps TRBD2 as D (6 bases). V lost 2 bases and J lost 10, with 9 bases in between. CDR3 length equals 12 residues. Germline-derived CDR1 and CDR2 are SGHTA and FQGNSA. The CDR3 here is CASSLLAGEQFF. The CDR3 coding sequence is TGTGCCAGCAGCTTACTTGCGGGGGAGCAGTTCTTC. Together with reference TRBV7-2 and TRBJ2-1, the CDR3 gives the full variable domain: GAGVSQSPSNKVTEKGKDVELRCDPISGHTALYWYRQSLGQGLEFLIYFQGNSAPDKSGLPSDRFSAERTGGSVSTLTIQRTQQEDSAVYLCASSLLAGEQFFGPGTRLTVL.